One and the same sample provided the 16 T cell receptor beta chains below, sequenced in a study of immune cell composition in non-small cell lung cancer. TCRdb's table, derived via immunoSEQ multiplex PCR, lists solely in-frame clones and lacks some. Of about 2,500 clones detected, about three quarters appear once; the ten largest clones hold 9.7%. Sequenced input: lung tumor tissue. The receptors shown here come from a human donor with non-small cell lung cancer.

The CDR3 bases are TGTGCCTGGAGTGTTGCAGGGGGCACTGAAGCTTTCTTT. Its protein is CAWSVAGGTEAFF. The chain combines TRBV30 with TRBJ1-1; TRBD1 aligns across 7 bases. V was pared by 0 bases and J by 4 bases, with 2 bases of the junction left unmatched. CDR3 length: 13 residues. Germline V gene data show CDR1 as GTSNPN and CDR2 as SVGIG (reference sequence). Combining the CDR3 with reference TRBV30 and TRBJ1-1 gives the whole variable domain SQTIHQWPATLVQPVGSPLSLECTVEGTSNPNLYWYRQAAGRGLQLLFYSVGIGQISSEVPQNLSASRPQDRQFILSSKKLLLSDSGFYLCAWSVAGGTEAFFGQGTRLTVV.

This chain connects TRBV5-1 to TRBJ2-1; 7 positions match TRBD2. The V gene's germline CDR1 is SGHRS and CDR2 YFSETQ. V lost 4 bases, J lost 2 bases, and 6 bases stayed unmatched. The CDR3 sequence is 15 residues long. The CDR3 sequence: CASSGGENAYNEQFF. CDR3 DNA: TGCGCCAGCAGCGGGGGGGAAAACGCCTACAATGAGCAGTTCTTC.

The rearrangement uses TRBV6-1 and TRBJ2-1; TRBD2 aligns across 10 bases. The junction had 7 bases not matched to a gene; V was cut back by 11 bases and J by 3 bases. This CDR3 contains 14 residues. Germline assignment: CDR1 MNHNS and CDR2 SASEGT. CDR3 coding DNA: TGTGCCGGAGTAACTAGCGGGGTCTACAATGAGCAGTTCTTC. Amino acids: CAGVTSGVYNEQFF.

This clone was detected once. This chain connects TRBV7-5 to TRBJ2-3; the D call of TRBD2 is as the table states it, not checked on the DNA. TRBV7-5 is recorded as a pseudogene. The CDR3 extends over 17 amino acids. CDR3 region: CARSLLAGEGLADTQYF. CDR3 bases: TGTGCCAGAAGCTTGCTAGCGGGAGAGGGCTTGGCAGATACGCAGTATTTT.

J is TRBJ2-3 and V is TRBV2; 10 positions match TRBD1. The CDR3 length is 19 residues. The V and J ends lost 2 bases and 4 bases, in that order; junction bases with no gene match: 15. CDR1 is SNHLY and CDR2 is FYNNEI in the germline V gene. In DNA form, the CDR3 reads TGTGCCAGCAGTGAACGGGATTACCCCGGGACAGGGGAGTCAGATACGCAGTATTTT. Its protein is CASSERDYPGTGESDTQYF.

This sequence joins TRBV7-9 and TRBJ2-7; 7 nucleotides match TRBD2. Losses at the gene ends were 5 bases for V and 1 base for J; bases not matched to a gene: 5. The CDR3 is 14 residues long. Germline-derived CDR1 and CDR2 are SEHNR and FQNEAQ (reference sequence). The CDR3 loop is CASSRLGGSYEQYF. Written as DNA, the CDR3 is TGTGCCAGCAGCCGACTGGGAGGGTCCTACGAGCAGTACTTC.

This chain uses TRBV4-1 with TRBJ2-5; 14 bases map to TRBD2. V was clipped by 1 base and J by 1 base; unmatched bases: 2. The CDR3 has 17 amino acids. Germline assignment: CDR1 MGHRA and CDR2 YSYEKL. The CDR3 DNA reads as TGCGCCAGCAGCCAAGGGGGGACTAGCGGGAGCCAAGAGACCCAGTACTTC. This encodes CASSQGGTSGSQETQYF.

This clone counts as large. The V and J genes are TRBV5-4 and TRBJ2-7; 9 nucleotides match TRBD1. This CDR3 has 13 amino acids. Looked up from germline, CDR1 is SGHNT and CDR2 is YYREEE (reference sequence). Losses at the gene ends were 3 bases for V and 3 bases for J; bases not matched to a gene: 1. The CDR3 protein is CASSSGQGYEQYF. In DNA form, the CDR3 reads TGTGCCAGCAGCTCGGGACAGGGCTACGAGCAGTACTTC.

The chain links TRBV7-9 to TRBJ1-2, with D possibly matching TRBD1 (6 bases). Trimming cost V 6 bases and J 7 bases, with 30 bases left between them. There are 18 residues in the CDR3. Germline loops: CDR1 SEHNR, CDR2 FQNEAQ (reference sequence). For the CDR3, the DNA is TGTGCCAGCAGGCCGTACAGGGTTGGGATTTCTGAGAGACGTGGCTACACCTTC. Its translation: CASRPYRVGISERRGYTF.

The chain links TRBV2 to TRBJ2-5, with D tentatively TRBD2 (6 bases). The germline CDR1 and CDR2 sequences are SNHLY and FYNNEI. This CDR3 is 15 amino acids long. The germline V and J ends were trimmed by 8 bases and 3 bases, with 19 bases remaining between them. The CDR3 coding sequence is TGTGCCAGCCAAATTGGTGGGCTAGCGAAAGAGACCCAGTACTTC. It specifies CASQIGGLAKETQYF.

This sequence joins TRBV5-4 and TRBJ2-2; 7 bases are shared with TRBD2. V lost 5 bases and J lost 2; bases outside the gene matches: 6. Germline V gene data show CDR1 as SGHNT and CDR2 as YYREEE (reference sequence). The CDR3 covers 15 residues. CDR3 nucleotides: TGTGCCAGCAGGGGCAAGCGGGGAAACACCGGGGAGCTGTTTTTT. Translated: CASRGKRGNTGELFF.

The rearrangement links TRBV4-3 to TRBJ2-1; 9 bases are a match to TRBD2. Germline V gene sequence: CDR1 LGHNA, CDR2 YSLEER. The CDR3 consists of 17 residues. The trim removed 0 bases at V and 4 bases at J, leaving 7 bases unmatched. DNA for the CDR3: TGCGCCAGCAGCCAAGATGGGGCGGGAGGGGGTTACAATGAGCAGTTCTTC. Encoded protein: CASSQDGAGGGYNEQFF.

The rearrangement links TRBV6-6 to TRBJ1-4, with TRBD1 matching over 8 bases. V trimming: 2 bases; J trimming: 6 bases; junction bases outside the gene matches: 8. This CDR3 has 16 amino acids. Germline assignment: CDR1 MNHNY and CDR2 SVGAGI (reference sequence). The CDR3 spells CASSYPMTGVDEKLFF. In DNA, the CDR3 is TGTGCCAGCAGTTACCCTATGACAGGGGTGGATGAAAAACTGTTTTTT.

This chain links TRBV9 with TRBJ1-6, with 7 bases fitting TRBD1. The J segment lost 7 bases and the V segment lost 0 bases, leaving 4 bases of the junction unmatched. The CDR3 spans 15 residues. CDR1 SGDLS and CDR2 YYNGEE come from the germline V gene. Here the CDR3 reads CASSVGRGRNSPLHF. As DNA, the CDR3 is TGTGCCAGCAGCGTAGGTAGGGGGCGAAATTCACCCCTCCACTTT.

The chain recombines TRBV6-5 with TRBJ1-3; no clear D. There are 12 residues in the CDR3. The germline V gene has CDR1 MNHEY and CDR2 SVGAGI. The ends were cut back, 6 bases at V and 3 bases at J, with 6 bases in the middle. CDR3 DNA sequence: TGTGCCAGCAGCTCAGGTGGAAACACCATATATTTT. Its translation: CASSSGGNTIYF.

The chain employs TRBV30 and TRBJ2-2, with D perhaps TRBD1 (6 bases). V was shortened by 2 bases and J by 8 bases, with 9 bases between the two germline ends. This CDR3 contains 12 residues. CDR1 is GTSNPN, CDR2 SVGIG, per germline (reference sequence). The CDR3 coding sequence is TGTGCCTGGAGTCTCAGGGGTGGGGAGCTGTTTTTT. As protein: CAWSLRGGELFF.